Listed here is a single T cell receptor beta chain. Its cognate antigen is unknown. In the PCR, 60 Vbeta and 13 Jbeta primers were used. Some clones are missing from TCRdb's copy, which holds only in-frame ones; the method was immunoSEQ multiplex PCR. The sample comprises about 140,000 clones, around 86% of which are singletons, and 1.2% rests with the top ten. The CDR3 has 15 residues. Germline V gene data show CDR1 as SGHNT and CDR2 as YYREEE (reference sequence). V dropped 4 bases and J dropped 6 bases, with 17 bases sitting between them. The sample belongs to a study of cytomegalovirus exposure and HLA in healthy donors. Whole-study results and caveats: Most subjects had HLA-A and HLA-B alleles reportedly predicted accurately by TCR beta sequences. Reportedly, cytomegalovirus status was diagnosed with high sensitivity and specificity. In a later analysis, donors in an Asian-associated ancestry cluster reportedly had fewer N-insertions in productive TCRs than the cohort mean. In a later analysis, parvovirus B19, influenza, CMV and Epstein-Barr virus appeared linked to several top co-occurrence clusters.

This TCR was recovered from a female donor in good health and CMV-seronegative. The chain couples TRBV5-4 to TRBJ2-1, with TRBD2 as a possible D gene (6 bases). Sequences were obtained from PBMCs. The CDR3 coding sequence is TGTGCCAGCAGCCGAGTAACAGCGGAGGGCAATGAGCAGTTCTTC. This sequence encodes CASSRVTAEGNEQFF. The full variable domain, rest sourced from reference TRBV5-4 and TRBJ2-1, is ETGVTQSPTHLIKTRGQQVTLRCSSQSGHNTVSWYQQALGQGPQFIFQYYREEENGRGNFPPRFSGLQFPNYSSELNVNALELDDSALYLCASSRVTAEGNEQFFGPGTRLTVL.